The T cell receptor beta chain under discussion was sequenced for a study of blood T cell repertoires in COVID-19. Study-wide context: Material from acute and convalescent COVID-19 was sourced from the United States, Italy and Spain. In each case, the material was cDNA or gDNA derived from T cells, B-cell-depleted T cells, or PBMCs.

Study members were between roughly 18 and 89 years old and lived in around 24 US regions. Participants were placed into cohorts based on the clinical history they reported. The CDR3 sequence is 16 residues long. Trimming pared 3 bases from V and 0 bases from J, leaving 12 bases between. Germline V gene data show CDR1 as SGHRS and CDR2 as YFSETQ. Libraries were prepared by immunoSEQ multiplex PCR; TCRdb keeps only in-frame clonotypes and omits some of them. The top ten hold around 1.8% of the sample, which has around 220,000 clones, around 90% seen once. Material: PBMCs or T cells enriched from blood (not recorded which). This clonotype was obtained from a woman younger than 30 who had recovered from COVID-19. The gene calls are TRBV5-1 and TRBJ1-4; possibly TRBD1 for D (6 bases). CDR3 DNA: TGCGCCAGCAGCTCGGGGACATCCTCAACTAATGAAAAACTGTTTTTT. The encoded protein is CASSSGTSSTNEKLFF. The entire variable domain, with the rest obtained from reference TRBV5-1 and TRBJ1-4, is as follows: KAGVTQTPRYLIKTRGQQVTLSCSPISGHRSVSWYQQTPGQGLQFLFEYFSETQRNKGNFPGRFSGRQFSNSRSEMNVSTLELGDSALYLCASSSGTSSTNEKLFFGSGTQLSVL.